These 2 T cell receptor beta chains came from one sample sequenced in a study of blood T cell repertoires in COVID-19. Assay: immunoSEQ multiplex PCR; the TCRdb copy retains only in-frame clones and omits some. Of a few hundred thousand clones listed, 65% to 90% were seen once; the top ten hold 7.4%. Sequencing input: peripheral blood. These receptors originate from a woman between 45 and 65 years old with acute or convalescent COVID-19.

The chain employs TRBV21-1 and TRBJ2-7; no check of the table's D call, TRBD1, against the DNA was made. TRBV21-1 is classified as a pseudogene. The CDR3 has 16 residues. The CDR3 sequence is CASSKAPARGPYEQYF. The CDR3 DNA reads as TGTGCCAGCAGCAAAGCGCCCGCCAGGGGCCCGTACGAGCAGTACTTC.

The rearrangement links TRBV5-3 to TRBJ1-5; TRBD1 is a possible D gene (5 bases). TRBV5-3 is an ORF, with its function uncertain. This CDR3 region has 14 residues. The ends were cut back, 4 bases at V and 6 bases at J, with 14 bases in the middle. CDR3 residues: CARSLSRVPQPQHF. CDR3 in DNA: TGTGCCAGAAGCCTAAGCAGGGTTCCTCAGCCCCAGCATTTT.